The 21 T cell receptor beta chains below were found in one sample sequenced in a study of blood T cells in healthy people across ages. Using a J-beta primer mix together with a sample-barcoded 5' primer, a second PCR was run for roughly 7 to 12 cycles. MiXCR, run by TCRdb on the 5' RACE reads, gives a single entry per CDR3 protein. The data show around 1,000,000 distinct CDR3 sequences, less than 25% seen once. These same data were also listed under a study on T cells of mothers and their children.

Specimen: blood. All receptors come from a girl aged 2-10 years in good health.

In DNA, the CDR3 is TGTGCCATCAGTGAAACGGGAGGTTATGATAAGCAGTTCTTC. Translating gives CAISETGGYDKQFF. The chain couples TRBV10-3 to TRBJ2-5; 7 bases align to TRBD2. The J call could be wrong; TRBJ2-1 is a better fit for the DNA end. CDR1 is ENHRY and CDR2 is SYGVKD in the germline V gene. This CDR3 region has 14 residues.

This clonotype was detected only a few times. This chain uses TRBV10-3 with TRBJ2-7; 7 nucleotides match TRBD1. Germline trimming cut 4 bases from V and 3 bases from J; bases unmatched to any gene: 9. Germline CDR1 and CDR2: ENHRY and SYGVKD. The CDR3 consists of 15 residues. The CDR3 region is CAISGTGASLYEQYF. DNA for the CDR3: TGTGCCATCAGTGGTACAGGGGCCTCCCTCTACGAGCAGTACTTC.

V and J are TRBV24-1 and TRBJ2-5, with D unresolved. Looked up from germline, CDR1 is KGHDR and CDR2 is SFDVKD. V lost 1 base and J lost 3, with 5 bases in between. The CDR3 has 13 residues. CDR3: CATSDFREETQYF. CDR3 in DNA: TGTGCCACCAGTGATTTCCGAGAAGAGACCCAGTACTTC.

This rearrangement joins TRBV20-1 to TRBJ2-1, with a weak D call TRBD2 (7 bases). This CDR3 spans 15 amino acids. V was cut by 6 bases and J by 0 bases, with 15 bases left in between. The V gene's germline CDR1 is DFQATT and CDR2 SNEGSKA (reference sequence). The CDR3 bases are TGCAGTGCCTCCGGGCGGGGGCCCTCCTACAATGAGCAGTTCTTC. This gives the protein CSASGRGPSYNEQFF.

This clonotype was seen a handful of times. The chain has TRBV27 and TRBJ2-2, with D maybe TRBD2 (5 bases). V was cut by 2 bases and J by 5 bases, with 9 bases left in between. There are 14 residues in the CDR3. Germline assignment: CDR1 MNHEY and CDR2 SMNVEV (reference sequence). CDR3 loop: CASSLTRATGELFF. CDR3 nucleotide sequence: TGTGCCAGCAGTTTAACGAGGGCGACCGGGGAGCTGTTTTTT.

The CDR3 bases are TGCAGCGCCTCAGGGGGTGGAGTTGCCGGGGAGCTGTTTTTT. Encoded protein: CSASGGGVAGELFF. V and J are TRBV29-1 and TRBJ2-2; TRBD1 matches 7 bases. This CDR3 has 14 residues. CDR1 SQVTM and CDR2 ANQGSEA come from the germline V gene. V lost 7 bases to trimming and J lost 6 bases; unmatched junction nucleotides: 11.

The chain employs TRBV7-2 and TRBJ2-1; no clear D. Germline-derived CDR1 and CDR2 are SGHTA and FQGNSA. The V end was cut by 3 bases, the J end by 6 bases, with 6 bases between. The CDR3 totals 12 residues. CDR3 bases: TGTGCCAGCAGCTTTCCAGTCAATGAGCAGTTCTTC. Its translation: CASSFPVNEQFF.

This chain connects TRBV6-2 or TRBV6-3 to TRBJ2-7; the match to TRBD2 covers 11 bases. With the DNA end fitting TRBJ2-5 better, the J assignment may be wrong. Germline V gene data show CDR1 as MNHEY and CDR2 as SVGEGT. This CDR3 comprises 17 residues. The CDR3 nucleotides are TGTGCCAGCAGTTACGGGACTAGCGGACCTTCGGGAGAGACCCAGTACTTC. Amino acid sequence: CASSYGTSGPSGETQYF.

The gene calls are TRBV7-6 and TRBJ2-4; no clear D gene. Trimming cost V 5 bases and J 3 bases, with 17 bases left between them. CDR3 length: 16 residues. From germline, CDR1 is SGHVS and CDR2 FNYEAQ. The CDR3 DNA reads TGTGCCAGCAGCGCAAGCCCCGTAGAGGTCAAAAACATTCAGTACTTC. Its protein product is CASSASPVEVKNIQYF.

V usage is TRBV13 and J usage is TRBJ1-2, with 7 bases identical to TRBD1. This CDR3 comprises 14 residues. V was clipped by 8 bases and J by 3 bases; unmatched bases: 9. In germline, CDR1 is PRHDT, CDR2 FYEKMQ (reference sequence). As DNA, the CDR3 is TGTGCCAGCCGTCCAACAGGGGATTACTATGGCTACACCTTC. It translates to CASRPTGDYYGYTF.

V gene TRBV20-1 combines with J gene TRBJ2-5, with TRBD2 as a possible D gene (5 bases). The J call may not be correct, given that the DNA end is closer to TRBJ2-7. CDR1 and CDR2 (germline): DFQATT, SNEGSKA (reference sequence). CDR3 length: 12 residues. This CDR3 is CSASGELYEQYF. In nucleotides, the CDR3 is TGCAGTGCTAGCGGGGAGCTCTACGAGCAGTACTTC.

The chain is built from TRBV4-1 and TRBJ1-1; D remains unclear. CDR1 and CDR2 from the germline V gene are MGHRA and YSYEKL. Trimming took off 0 bases at V and 8 bases at J, with 13 bases between the two ends. This CDR3 spans 14 amino acids. CDR3 bases: TGCGCCAGCAGCCAAGATTTCCTCACCAAGGAAGCTTTCTTT. This gives the protein CASSQDFLTKEAFF.

The genes are TRBV7-9 and TRBJ2-5; 9 nucleotides line up with TRBD2. Trimming took 4 bases from V and 4 from J; bases not matched to a gene: 13. The germline V gene encodes CDR1 SEHNR and CDR2 FQNEAQ (reference sequence). CDR3 length equals 17 residues. CDR3 sequence: CASSSKRTSETGETQYF. CDR3 DNA sequence: TGTGCCAGCAGCTCAAAAAGGACTAGCGAGACAGGAGAGACCCAGTACTTC.

This chain links TRBV3-1 with TRBJ2-7; 12 bases agree with TRBD2. The J call is in doubt because the DNA end fits TRBJ2-5 better. This CDR3 region has 15 residues. The germline V gene has CDR1 LGHDT and CDR2 YNNKEL (reference sequence). This CDR3 is CASSHTSGGSETQYF. CDR3 DNA sequence: TGTGCCAGCAGCCACACTAGCGGGGGGTCAGAGACCCAGTACTTC.

This clonotype was seen a handful of times. The chain joins TRBV11-1 to TRBJ2-1; tentatively, D is TRBD1 (5 bases). The ends were cut back, 1 base at V and 4 bases at J, with 11 bases in the middle. CDR3 length: 15 residues. CDR1 SGHAT and CDR2 FQDESV come from the germline V gene (reference sequence). DNA for the CDR3: TGTGCCAGCAGCTTAGGGCTGACAGAGTACAATGAGCAGTTCTTC. Translation gives CASSLGLTEYNEQFF.

The sample holds a few counts of this clonotype. The chain carries TRBV7-2 and TRBJ2-7; weak D call: TRBD2 (6 bases). The CDR3 contains 18 residues. Deletions cut 3 bases from V and 4 bases from J, with 25 bases between. Germline CDR1 reads SGHTA; CDR2 reads FQGNSA. CDR3 nucleotides: TGTGCCAGCAGCTTCACCGCTAGCGAGTACCGGGGGTTTTACGAGCAGTACTTC. Translating gives CASSFTASEYRGFYEQYF.

The chain employs TRBV5-1 and TRBJ1-2; no reliable D call. Per germline, CDR1 SGHRS and CDR2 YFSETQ. With 2 bases removed from V and 3 bases from J, the gap between germline ends came to 8 bases. This CDR3 comprises 13 residues. The DNA for the CDR3 is TGCGCCAGCAGCTTAAAGGACGACTATGGCTACACCTTC. Its translation is CASSLKDDYGYTF. Combining the CDR3 with reference TRBV5-1 and TRBJ1-2 gives the whole variable domain KAGVTQTPRYLIKTRGQQVTLSCSPISGHRSVSWYQQTPGQGLQFLFEYFSETQRNKGNFPGRFSGRQFSNSRSEMNVSTLELGDSALYLCASSLKDDYGYTFGSGTRLTVV.

This clonotype appeared a few times. V is TRBV10-3 and J is TRBJ2-3; D possibly corresponds to TRBD1 (6 bases). Germline CDR1 reads ENHRY; CDR2 reads SYGVKD. Trimming removed 10 bases at V and 4 bases at J, with 15 bases between. This CDR3 has 13 residues. CDR3 in DNA: TGTGCCACCATGACAGGTAGCGCAGATACGCAGTATTTT. Translated: CATMTGSADTQYF.

The chain uses TRBV5-1 and TRBJ2-5; 7 bases align to TRBD1. This CDR3 comprises 15 residues. Germline CDR1 and CDR2: SGHRS and YFSETQ. Trimming removed 4 bases from V and 2 bases from J; junction bases left unmatched: 8. The CDR3 bases are TGCGCCAGCAGCCTTACAGGGGATTGGCAAGAGACCCAGTACTTC. Protein sequence: CASSLTGDWQETQYF.

This clonotype was counted between two and nine times. This chain uses TRBV11-2 with TRBJ2-5; maybe TRBD1 (5 bases). The last part of the DNA fits TRBJ2-7 better; the J call may be wrong. Germline V gene data show CDR1 as SGHAT and CDR2 as FQNNGV. This CDR3 has 15 amino acids. CDR3 DNA: TGTGCCAGCAGCTTATTAGCACAGGCTCTCTACGAGCAGTACTTC. Protein sequence: CASSLLAQALYEQYF.

The chain combines TRBV7-9 with TRBJ2-5, with 7 bases fitting TRBD2. The CDR3 consists of 15 residues. Germline V gives CDR1 SEHNR, CDR2 FQNEAQ (reference sequence). Germline trimming cut 1 base from V and 1 base from J; bases unmatched to any gene: 3. In DNA, the CDR3 is TGTGCCAGCAGCTTAGTACAGCGGGGCCAAGAGACCCAGTACTTC. Translating it yields CASSLVQRGQETQYF. The entire variable domain, with the rest obtained from reference TRBV7-9 and TRBJ2-5, is as follows: DTGVSQNPRHKITKRGQNVTFRCDPISEHNRLYWYRQTLGQGPEFLTYFQNEAQLEKSRLLSDRFSAERPKGSFSTLEIQRTEQGDSAMYLCASSLVQRGQETQYFGPGTRLLVL.